The 10 T cell receptor beta chains reported below all come from one sample, sequenced in a study of T cells in Graves' hyperthyroidism and ophthalmopathy. TCR beta CDR3 sequences were amplified from RNA transcripts. HTBI primers were the set used in a first-round RT-PCR of the TCR CDR3. TCRdb re-derived calls from the multiplex PCR reads in MiXCR, one entry per CDR3 protein. The table has 450,000 to 550,000 distinct CDR3 sequences, less than 25% seen once; the top ten hold about 11%. Sequenced material: blood. These receptors all stem from a woman between 25 and 40 years old with Graves' ophthalmopathy.

This chain joins TRBV4-3 and TRBJ1-1; maybe TRBD1 (6 bases). The CDR3 is made up of 13 amino acids. The ends were cut back, 3 bases at V and 5 bases at J, with 10 bases in the middle. Looked up from germline, CDR1 is LGHNA and CDR2 is YSLEER. The CDR3 here is CASSQDSQTEAFF. The CDR3 DNA sequence: TGCGCCAGCAGCCAGGACAGCCAGACTGAAGCTTTCTTT.

This clonotype has ten or more counts. This rearrangement joins TRBV6-1 to TRBJ2-2, with a possible D match to TRBD1 (5 bases). Trimming left V 2 bases short and J 4 bases short, with 11 bases between. This CDR3 comprises 15 residues. CDR1 and CDR2 (germline): MNHNS, SASEGT. The CDR3 reads CASSEKGVGTGELFF. The CDR3 DNA follows: TGTGCCAGCAGTGAAAAAGGGGTTGGCACCGGGGAGCTGTTTTTT.

The table lists this clonotype with many counts. The V and J genes are TRBV6-1 and TRBJ1-1; tentatively, D is TRBD1 (6 bases). V gave up 6 bases and J gave up 7 bases, with 18 bases separating them. Looked up from germline, CDR1 is MNHNS and CDR2 is SASEGT. This CDR3 spans 14 amino acids. The CDR3 DNA is TGTGCCAGCAGCGATATACGGACAGCCCTTGAAGCTTTCTTT. Protein sequence: CASSDIRTALEAFF.

Many counts were recorded for this clonotype. This chain's CDR3 is CASKAGVGYTF. The CDR3 bases are TGTGCCAGCAAGGCAGGGGTTGGCTACACCTTC. The rearrangement links TRBV2 to TRBJ1-2; possibly TRBD1 for D (6 bases). In germline, CDR1 is SNHLY, CDR2 FYNNEI. The CDR3 consists of 11 residues. Trimming removed 7 bases at V and 7 bases at J, with 10 bases between.

This clonotype was counted ten times or more. The gene calls are TRBV2 and TRBJ2-2, with D unclear. The germline gives CDR1 SNHLY, CDR2 FYNNEI. Trimming left V 1 base short and J 4 bases short, with 4 bases between. The length of the CDR3 is 13 residues. The CDR3 reads CASSEEITGELFF. Here the CDR3 DNA reads TGTGCCAGCAGTGAAGAGATCACCGGGGAGCTGTTTTTT.

This rearrangement joins TRBV6-5 to TRBJ2-7; D may match TRBD1 or TRBD2 (5 bases each). CDR1 and CDR2 from the germline V gene are MNHEY and SVGAGI. The CDR3 length is 14 residues. The V end was cut by 2 bases, the J end by 2 bases, with 10 bases between. This chain's CDR3 is CASSYGSGPYEQYF. The CDR3 DNA reads TGTGCCAGCAGTTACGGGTCGGGGCCCTACGAGCAGTACTTC.

Ten or more counts support this clonotype. The CDR3 region is CASSKINTEAFF. CDR3 DNA: TGTGCCAGCAGCAAAATTAACACTGAAGCTTTCTTT. The V gene is TRBV7-9, the J gene TRBJ1-1; D gene unclear. CDR1 and CDR2 from the germline V gene are SEHNR and FQNEAQ (reference sequence). V was shortened by 5 bases and J by 2 bases, with 6 bases between the two germline ends. The CDR3 runs 12 residues.

Ten or more counts support this clonotype. V is TRBV4-3 and J is TRBJ2-7, with 7 bases fitting TRBD1. The V and J ends lost 3 bases and 3 bases, in that order; junction bases with no gene match: 5. Germline V gene lookup returns CDR1 LGHNA and CDR2 YSLEER. This CDR3 comprises 14 residues. This CDR3 is CASSQTRTGYEQYF. CDR3 nucleotides: TGCGCCAGCAGCCAGACACGGACAGGCTACGAGCAGTACTTC.

This chain joins TRBV7-8 and TRBJ2-7, with D possibly being TRBD2 (6 bases). Germline CDR1 is SGHVS and CDR2 is FQNEAQ. The V end was cut by 6 bases, the J end by 3 bases, with 21 bases between. The CDR3 extends over 16 amino acids. The chain's CDR3 is CASRPAGGMGSYEQYF. The CDR3 DNA sequence: TGTGCCAGCAGACCAGCTGGCGGGATGGGGAGCTACGAGCAGTACTTC. Full variable domain (rest looked up from reference TRBV7-8 and TRBJ2-7): GAGVSQSPRYKVAKRGQDVALRCDPISGHVSLFWYQQALGQGPEFLTYFQNEAQLDKSGLPSDRFFAERPEGSVSTLKIQRTQQEDSAVYLCASRPAGGMGSYEQYFGPGTRLTVT.

The table lists this clonotype with many counts. V gene TRBV6-5 combines with J gene TRBJ1-6; the D gene is possibly TRBD1 (6 bases). This CDR3 spans 16 amino acids. The germline V gene encodes CDR1 MNHEY and CDR2 SVGAGI. Trimming cost V 6 bases and J 8 bases, with 20 bases left between them. Here the CDR3 DNA reads TGTGCCAGCAGCCCCCGGGAGGGGGTAGGAGATTCACCCCTCCACTTT. Encoded protein: CASSPREGVGDSPLHF.